These T cell receptor beta chains were read from a single sample in a study of control samples from healthy donors and cancer patients. This table comes from immunoSEQ multiplex PCR, and its TCRdb copy is limited to in-frame clones, with some not included. The table includes over 150,000 clones, over 85% detected once. Sequences were obtained from blood. The receptors derive from a middle-aged man in good health. The CDR3 runs from the conserved cysteine through the conserved F or W. A D gene is named only where the DNA matches it firmly.

j_gene: TRBJ1-2; v_gene: TRBV4-3; d_gene: -; len: 15; CDR3aa: CASSQDPQARYGYTF; CDR3nt: TGCGCCAGCAGCCAAGATCCCCAGGCGAGGTATGGCTACACCTTC
j_gene: TRBJ1-1; v_gene: TRBV30; d_gene: -; len: 12; CDR3aa: CAWTGGGTEAFF; CDR3nt: TGTGCCTGGACTGGGGGAGGCACTGAAGCTTTCTTT
j_gene: TRBJ2-7; v_gene: TRBV12-3/TRBV12-4; d_gene: TRBD1; len: 13; CDR3aa: CASRGQGFYEQYF; CDR3nt: TGTGCCAGCAGGGGACAGGGGTTCTACGAGCAGTACTTC
j_gene: TRBJ1-1; v_gene: TRBV18; d_gene: -; len: 15; CDR3aa: CASSPTNSLNTEAFF; CDR3nt: TGTGCCAGCTCACCGACGAACAGCTTGAACACTGAAGCTTTCTTT
j_gene: TRBJ2-3; v_gene: TRBV6-5; d_gene: -; len: 14; CDR3aa: CASSYGTGTDTQYF; CDR3nt: TGTGCCAGCAGTTATGGGACTGGGACAGATACGCAGTATTTT
j_gene: TRBJ1-6; v_gene: TRBV2; d_gene: -; len: 14; CDR3aa: CASSVRQADSPLHF; CDR3nt: TGTGCCAGCAGTGTACGACAGGCGGATTCACCCCTCCACTTT
j_gene: TRBJ1-2; v_gene: TRBV4-3; d_gene: -; len: 15; CDR3aa: CASSLGVRVNYGYTF; CDR3nt: TGCGCCAGCAGCCTTGGCGTCAGGGTTAACTATGGCTACACCTTC
j_gene: TRBJ2-7; v_gene: TRBV28; d_gene: TRBD2; len: 15; CDR3aa: CASSSSGGEGYEQYF; CDR3nt: TGTGCCAGCAGTTCCTCGGGCGGGGAGGGCTACGAGCAGTACTTC
j_gene: TRBJ2-7; v_gene: TRBV12-3/TRBV12-4; d_gene: -; len: 11; CDR3aa: CASSLPGEQYF; CDR3nt: TGTGCCAGCAGTTTACCGGGAGAGCAGTACTTC
j_gene: TRBJ2-7; v_gene: TRBV6-1; d_gene: -; len: 13; CDR3aa: CASSEDRVHEQYF; CDR3nt: TGTGCCAGCAGTGAAGACAGGGTCCACGAGCAGTACTTC
j_gene: TRBJ1-2; v_gene: TRBV24-1; d_gene: -; len: 14; CDR3aa: CATSDPGHNYGYTF; CDR3nt: TGTGCCACCAGTGACCCGGGACATAATTATGGCTACACCTTC
j_gene: TRBJ1-2; v_gene: TRBV19; d_gene: TRBD1; len: 14; CDR3aa: CASSRSRGLYGYTF; CDR3nt: TGTGCCAGTAGTCGAAGCAGGGGGCTCTATGGCTACACCTTC